This TCR beta chain was captured by sequencing in a study of T cell repertoires in cytomegalovirus infection. Study information: CMV epitopes in the study were HLA-C-restricted (recently identified) and HLA-B-restricted (well studied). A matching HLA type, together with CMV infection, was signaled by public TCR beta signatures.

Using its own MiXCR run on the reads, TCRdb lists one record per CDR3 protein. The sample has about 920,000 distinct CDR3 sequences, 30% to 40% seen once. Study-level points and caveats: Predominance within the ex vivo response was attributable to HLA-C-restricted CMV-specific TCR beta clonotypes. Summed public TCR beta family frequency identified CMV carriers bearing the relevant HLA.

Turning to this clonotype: Antigen: not known.

With V trimmed by 0 bases and J by 12 bases, 10 bases remained unmatched. This CDR3 has 14 residues. Germline assignment: CDR1 MNHEY and CDR2 SVGEGT. The chain has TRBV6-2 or TRBV6-3 and TRBJ2-7; the match to TRBD1 covers 8 bases. This clonotype was sampled from a human donor in good health (CMV status not recorded). Some clones in this sample may be carry-over from other donors' samples. The sequences come from cultured CD8+ T cells from PBMCs, collected from culture after CMV antigen stimulation. This CDR3 reads CASSYSMQGAILYV. Written as DNA, the CDR3 is TGTGCCAGCAGTTACTCGATGCAGGGGGCTATACTGTACGTC.